Given below is one T cell receptor (beta chain) in context. This sample was included in a study of CXCR3-negative and CXCR3-positive naive CD8 T cells. The CDR3 extends over 17 amino acids. Per germline, CDR1 SNHLY and CDR2 FYNNEI. Libraries were UMI-labeled 5' RACE TRB cDNA. Reanalyzing the 5' RACE reads, TCRdb keeps one entry per CDR3 protein, without DNA. The sample table includes about 46,000 distinct CDR3 sequences. The chain employs TRBV2 and TRBJ1-2; without DNA, the TCRdb call of TRBD1 cannot be checked. The specimen sequenced was naive CXCR3- CD8+ T cells from blood. Subset indicated: CD45RO-CCR7+CD27+CD95- naive CD8+ T cells lacking CXCR3 (TNR3-). The sequence was collected from a human donor in good health. Some clones in this sample may be carry-over from other donors' samples. The CDR3 is CASSFHGAGTGDYGYTF. The full variable domain, completed using reference TRBV2 and TRBJ1-2, is EPEVTQTPSHQVTQMGQEVILRCVPISNHLYFYWYRQILGQKVEFLVSFYNNEISEKSEIFDDQFSVERPDGSNFTLKIRSTKLEDSAMYFCASSFHGAGTGDYGYTFGSGTRLTVV.